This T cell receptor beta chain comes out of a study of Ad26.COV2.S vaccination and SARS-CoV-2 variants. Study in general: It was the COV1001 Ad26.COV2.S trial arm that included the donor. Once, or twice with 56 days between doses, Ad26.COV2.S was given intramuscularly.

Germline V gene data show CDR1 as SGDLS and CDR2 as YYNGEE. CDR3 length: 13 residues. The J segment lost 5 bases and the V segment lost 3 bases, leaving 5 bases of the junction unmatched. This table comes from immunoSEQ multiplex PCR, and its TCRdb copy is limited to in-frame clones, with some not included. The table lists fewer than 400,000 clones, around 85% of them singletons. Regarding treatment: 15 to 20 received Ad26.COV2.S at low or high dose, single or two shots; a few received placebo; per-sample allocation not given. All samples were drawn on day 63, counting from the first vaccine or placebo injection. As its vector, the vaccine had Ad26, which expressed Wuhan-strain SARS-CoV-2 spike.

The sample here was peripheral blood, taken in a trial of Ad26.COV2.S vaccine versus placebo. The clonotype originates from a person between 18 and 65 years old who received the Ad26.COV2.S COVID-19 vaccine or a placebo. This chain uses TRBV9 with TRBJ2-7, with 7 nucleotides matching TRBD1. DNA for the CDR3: TGTGCCAGCAGCGCCGGGACAGCCAACGAGCAGTACTTC. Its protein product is CASSAGTANEQYF.